One sample yielded the 21 T cell receptor beta chains listed below, sequenced in a study of CD8+CD57+ T cells in acquired aplastic anemia. Sequencing was done on patients that had shown CD8+CD57+ cell expansion by flow cytometry. TCR beta VDJ and CDR3 were profiled, and genomic DNA was the template. MiXCR was run by TCRdb on the reads, yielding one entry per CDR3 protein. The data contain about 160,000 distinct CDR3 sequences, over 70% of them singletons. Sequencing was done on a sample of sorted CD4+, CD8+, or CD8+CD57+ T cells (not recorded which) from PBMCs. These TCRs come from a human donor with aplastic anemia.

This clonotype has only a few counts. The CDR3 region is CASSPGTGPSYNEQFF. CDR3 nucleotide sequence: TGTGCCAGCAGCCCAGGGACAGGGCCCTCCTACAATGAGCAGTTCTTC. This rearrangement joins TRBV7-9 to TRBJ2-1; 9 bases align to TRBD1. Germline V CDR1 and CDR2: SEHNR, FQNEAQ (reference sequence). CDR3 length: 16 amino acids. Germline trimming cut 5 bases from V and 0 bases from J; bases unmatched to any gene: 5.

This clonotype is labeled as medium-sized. The chain carries TRBV11-2 and TRBJ2-7; unclear D gene. Trimming took off 1 base at V and 3 bases at J, with 1 base between the two ends. CDR1 and CDR2 (germline): SGHAT, FQNNGV. The CDR3 extends over 11 amino acids. This CDR3 is CASSLVYEQYF. CDR3 coding DNA: TGTGCCAGCAGCTTAGTCTACGAGCAGTACTTC.

The chain links TRBV7-3 to TRBJ2-3; TRBD1 matches 9 bases. With 3 bases clipped from V and 4 bases from J, the junction kept 2 bases outside the gene matches. Germline V gene lookup returns CDR1 SGHTA and CDR2 FQGTGA. The CDR3 contains 14 residues. CDR3 DNA: TGTGCCAGCAGCTTGGGGACAGGGCCAGATACGCAGTATTTT. It codes for CASSLGTGPDTQYF.

This chain connects TRBV6-5 to TRBJ2-7, with TRBD1 identical over 10 bases. Trimming cost V 0 bases and J 3 bases; bases outside gene matches: 5. Germline assignment: CDR1 MNHEY and CDR2 SVGAGI. The CDR3 is made up of 16 amino acids. The CDR3 is CASSYSTGQGFYEQYF. The CDR3 DNA follows: TGTGCCAGCAGTTACTCGACGGGACAGGGGTTCTACGAGCAGTACTTC.

The chain recombines TRBV7-8 with TRBJ1-1; no reliable D call. Per the germline V gene, CDR1 is SGHVS and CDR2 is FQNEAQ. V was cut by 5 bases and J by 0 bases, with 10 bases left in between. The CDR3 is 14 amino acids. The CDR3 is CASSHGQLNTEAFF. For the CDR3, the DNA is TGTGCCAGCAGCCATGGGCAGCTGAACACTGAAGCTTTCTTT.

V and J are TRBV7-9 and TRBJ1-5; maybe TRBD1 (5 bases). CDR1 is SEHNR and CDR2 is FQNEAQ in the germline V gene (reference sequence). The CDR3 covers 17 residues. Trimming shortened V by 6 bases and J by 2 bases, and 20 bases separated the two germline ends. The CDR3 nucleotides read TGTGCCAGCAGTTCCACCGAGTGGCGAGGGGGCAATCAGCCCCAGCATTTT. Encoded protein: CASSSTEWRGGNQPQHF.

This sequence joins TRBV7-8 and TRBJ2-3; 7 bases are shared with TRBD1. CDR1 and CDR2 from the germline V gene are SGHVS and FQNEAQ. The CDR3 sequence is 14 residues long. The J segment lost 4 bases and the V segment lost 3 bases, leaving 4 bases of the junction unmatched. DNA for the CDR3: TGTGCCAGCAGCTTCACAGGGGTCGCAGATACGCAGTATTTT. Translated, it gives CASSFTGVADTQYF.

This clonotype was observed a handful of times. The chain joins TRBV29-1 to TRBJ1-1; perhaps TRBD1 as D (5 bases). The germline V gene has CDR1 SQVTM and CDR2 ANQGSEA. V was cut by 7 bases and J by 4 bases, with 19 bases left in between. The CDR3 consists of 14 residues. The CDR3 nucleotides are TGCAGCGGTGACCAAACCTCCGGGGGCACTGAAGCTTTCTTT. Protein: CSGDQTSGGTEAFF.

This chain connects TRBV2 to TRBJ2-1; 16 bases map to TRBD2. Germline loops: CDR1 SNHLY, CDR2 FYNNEI. The V and J ends lost 1 base and 10 bases, in that order; junction bases with no gene match: 7. This CDR3 is built from 17 residues. In DNA, the CDR3 is TGTGCCAGCAGTGAAGTCGGGACTAGCGGGGGGGGCGTCGAGCAGTTCTTC. Protein sequence: CASSEVGTSGGGVEQFF.

The sample holds a few counts of this clonotype. The chain joins TRBV20-1 to TRBJ2-1; the D gene is possibly TRBD1 (5 bases). The germline gives CDR1 DFQATT, CDR2 SNEGSKA (reference sequence). Trimming left V 5 bases short and J 2 bases short, with 10 bases between. CDR3 length: 13 residues. CDR3 protein: CSAGQRPYNEQFF. The CDR3 region has the DNA TGCAGTGCTGGACAACGCCCCTACAATGAGCAGTTCTTC.

A remark on this clonotype: An end of the junction does not agree with germline; a read error may underlie this. The chain combines TRBV7-7 with TRBJ2-5; 9 nucleotides align to TRBD2. CDR1 SSHAT and CDR2 FNYEAQ come from the germline V gene (reference sequence). There are 13 residues in the CDR3. CDR3 coding DNA: TGTGCTAGCAGATTAGCGGGGGAAGAGACCCAGTACTTC. Its protein product is CASRLAGEETQYF.

Comment on this clonotype: At one end, the junction sequence differs from germline, possibly due to a read error. The chain joins TRBV11-2 to TRBJ2-1, with D tentatively TRBD1 (5 bases). Germline V gene sequence: CDR1 SGHAT, CDR2 FQNNGV. The CDR3 spans 14 residues. In DNA form, the CDR3 reads TGTGCCAGCACCAGGGAAGCCACCTACAATGAGCAGTGCTTC. Its translation is CASTREATYNEQCF.

This rearrangement joins TRBV15 to TRBJ1-2; D perhaps matches TRBD1 (5 bases). V lost 4 bases to trimming and J lost 2 bases, with 8 bases between them. Germline CDR1 reads LNHNV; CDR2 reads YYDKDF (reference sequence). The CDR3 spans 13 residues. The CDR3 DNA reads TGTGCCACCAGCACCGGGGCCAACTATGGCTACACCTTC. Translated: CATSTGANYGYTF.

The chain has TRBV20-1 and TRBJ2-7; TRBD2 matches at 8 bases. Germline CDR1 reads DFQATT; CDR2 reads SNEGSKA (reference sequence). The CDR3 covers 12 residues. With 6 bases clipped from V and 3 bases from J, the junction kept 4 bases outside the gene matches. The CDR3: CSAPGLVYEQYF. The CDR3 region has the DNA TGCAGTGCCCCGGGACTAGTCTACGAGCAGTACTTC.

The V call is TRBV19, the J call TRBJ2-3; D is perhaps TRBD1 (5 bases). CDR3 length: 13 residues. V was pared by 2 bases and J by 7 bases, with 10 bases between. The germline gives CDR1 LNHDA, CDR2 SQIVND (reference sequence). The CDR3 DNA sequence: TGTGCCAGTAGTATAAGGACAAAAAATACGCAGTATTTT. It codes for CASSIRTKNTQYF.

The chain employs TRBV10-3 and TRBJ2-7; D may be TRBD1 (5 bases). The CDR3 is 12 residues long. Trimming took off 5 bases at V and 5 bases at J, with 10 bases between the two ends. Germline V gene sequence: CDR1 ENHRY, CDR2 SYGVKD. CDR3 sequence (DNA): TGTGCCATCAGTCTAGGGGTCCACGAGCAGTACTTC. The encoded protein is CAISLGVHEQYF.

The chain links TRBV7-2 to TRBJ1-6; no reliable D call. Trimming shortened V by 1 base and J by 9 bases, and 13 bases separated the two germline ends. Germline CDR1 is SGHTA and CDR2 is FQGNSA. This CDR3 is built from 15 residues. CDR3 nucleotides: TGTGCCAGCAGCTTAGAGGGCACGTCAGGTTCACCCCTCCACTTT. Encoded protein: CASSLEGTSGSPLHF.

This clonotype has only a few counts. The chain is built from TRBV29-1 and TRBJ2-3; the D is unclear. Germline V gene sequence: CDR1 SQVTM, CDR2 ANQGSEA. The CDR3 consists of 14 residues. The V gene lost 1 base and the J gene lost 2 bases, with 10 bases spanning the gap. The CDR3 DNA sequence: TGCAGCGTTGAAGGACTGGATTTCACAGATACGCAGTATTTT. Translating it yields CSVEGLDFTDTQYF.

This clonotype came up many times. This rearrangement joins TRBV5-1 to TRBJ2-2, with a weak D call TRBD1 (5 bases). The CDR3 sequence is 16 residues long. Trimming removed 3 bases from V and 2 bases from J, with 14 bases in between. CDR1 is SGHRS, CDR2 YFSETQ, per germline. CDR3 in DNA: TGCGCCAGCAGCTCCTTAGGAGACAGAAACACCGGGGAGCTGTTTTTT. Translated, it gives CASSSLGDRNTGELFF.

Written as DNA, the CDR3 is TGTGCCAGCAGCTTAGACCTTGGCGAAAAACTGTTTTTT. Translating it yields CASSLDLGEKLFF. V is TRBV7-2 and J is TRBJ1-4, with D uncertain. CDR3 length: 13 amino acids. V was cut by 1 base and J by 8 bases, with 8 bases left in between. The germline V gene has CDR1 SGHTA and CDR2 FQGNSA.

This clonotype was seen only a few times. The V and J genes are TRBV19 and TRBJ1-5; 9 bases align to TRBD1. The J segment lost 2 bases and the V segment lost 5 bases, leaving 7 bases of the junction unmatched. The CDR3 has 16 amino acids. Per the germline V gene, CDR1 is LNHDA and CDR2 is SQIVND (reference sequence). CDR3 sequence reads: CASSLGTGIGNQPQHF. DNA of the CDR3: TGTGCCAGTAGTTTGGGGACAGGGATCGGCAATCAGCCCCAGCATTTT.